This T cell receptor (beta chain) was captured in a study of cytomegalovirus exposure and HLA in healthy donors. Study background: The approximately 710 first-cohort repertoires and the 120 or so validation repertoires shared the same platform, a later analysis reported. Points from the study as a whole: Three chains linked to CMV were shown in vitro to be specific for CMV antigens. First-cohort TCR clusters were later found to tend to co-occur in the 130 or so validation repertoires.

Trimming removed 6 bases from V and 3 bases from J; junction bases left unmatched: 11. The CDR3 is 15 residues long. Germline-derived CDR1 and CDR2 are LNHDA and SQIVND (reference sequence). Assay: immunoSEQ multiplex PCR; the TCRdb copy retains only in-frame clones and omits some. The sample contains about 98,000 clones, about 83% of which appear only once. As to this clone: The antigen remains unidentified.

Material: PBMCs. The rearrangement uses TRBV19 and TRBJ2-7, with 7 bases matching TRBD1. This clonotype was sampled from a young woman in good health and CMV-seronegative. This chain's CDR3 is CASSPIDRASYEQYF. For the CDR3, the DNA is TGTGCCAGTAGCCCGATCGACAGGGCTAGCTACGAGCAGTACTTC.